The 15 T cell receptor beta chains below all came from one sample that was sequenced in a study of blood T cell repertoires in COVID-19 (dated by TCRdb to 2018 to 2021). Library preparation was by the immunoSEQ multiplex PCR assay. TCRdb took this table from immuneACCESS and kept in-frame rearrangements with V and J called. Such tables lack part of the clones; where checked against another copy, unresolved V genes explain under half of the gap, and the rest is unexplained. This sample lists a few hundred thousand clones; roughly 85% were detected once. Over 2% of the sample lies in the top ten. Material for sequencing was PBMCs or T cells enriched from blood (not recorded which). The receptors stem from a man aged 25 to 45 who had recovered from COVID-19.

J is TRBJ1-1 and V is TRBV11-2; 8 bases align to TRBD1. CDR3 length: 15 amino acids. Germline values: CDR1 SGHAT, CDR2 FQNNGV. Trimming removed 8 bases from V and 0 bases from J; junction bases left unmatched: 8. CDR3 in DNA: TGTGCCAGCCGACAGGGGCCTTCCCTGAACACTGAAGCTTTCTTT. Translating gives CASRQGPSLNTEAFF.

The chain uses TRBV9 and TRBJ2-1; D uncertain. CDR1 and CDR2 from the germline V gene are SGDLS and YYNGEE. Trimming shortened V by 3 bases and J by 9 bases, and 7 bases separated the two germline ends. The CDR3 length is 11 residues. The CDR3 nucleotides are TGTGCCAGCAGCGCCGGCGGTGAGCAGTTCTTC. Encoded protein: CASSAGGEQFF.

V usage is TRBV9 and J usage is TRBJ2-2; TRBD2 agrees at 8 bases. The J segment lost 3 bases and the V segment lost 4 bases, leaving 8 bases of the junction unmatched. Germline V CDR1 and CDR2: SGDLS, YYNGEE. The CDR3 has 16 residues. The CDR3: CASSQRRGVYTGELFF. The CDR3 coding sequence is TGTGCCAGCAGCCAGCGGCGGGGGGTATACACCGGGGAGCTGTTTTTT.

The rearrangement uses TRBV7-9 and TRBJ1-2; D is ambiguous. CDR3 length: 14 amino acids. Trimming left V 0 bases short and J 7 bases short, with 12 bases between. Per the germline V gene, CDR1 is SEHNR and CDR2 is FQNEAQ (reference sequence). In DNA, the CDR3 is TGTGCCAGCAGCTTAGCTCGGGGTTCAGGTGGCTACACCTTC. Translated: CASSLARGSGGYTF.

The gene calls are TRBV3-1 (or the pseudogene TRBV3-2) and TRBJ1-2; 9 nucleotides agree with TRBD1. Trimming at V came to 3 bases and at J to 4 bases, leaving 6 bases not matched to a gene. Germline V gene sequence: CDR1 LGHDT, CDR2 YNNKEL (reference sequence). This CDR3 has 15 residues. The CDR3 loop reads CASSHPGQGRYGYTF. CDR3 nucleotide sequence: TGTGCCAGCAGCCATCCCGGACAGGGGCGCTATGGCTACACCTTC.

V gene TRBV7-8 combines with J gene TRBJ2-1, with 8 bases fitting TRBD2. The CDR3 length is 12 residues. Germline V gives CDR1 SGHVS, CDR2 FQNEAQ. With 5 bases clipped from V and 13 bases from J, the junction kept 7 bases outside the gene matches. CDR3 bases: TGTGCCAGCAGCCGATTTAGCGGGGCTCAGTTCTTC. This translates into CASSRFSGAQFF.

The chain links TRBV6-1 to TRBJ1-1; unclear D gene. CDR3 size: 16 residues. The V end lost 3 bases, the J end lost 0 bases, and 14 bases lay between the germline ends. Germline CDR1 and CDR2: MNHNS and SASEGT. The CDR3 loop is CASSDGPAMMNTEAFF. CDR3 in DNA: TGTGCCAGCAGTGACGGTCCCGCGATGATGAACACTGAAGCTTTCTTT.

This rearrangement joins TRBV9 to TRBJ2-7; TRBD1 matches at 9 bases. The length of the CDR3 is 15 residues. From germline, CDR1 is SGDLS and CDR2 YYNGEE. The V and J ends lost 3 bases and 5 bases, in that order; junction bases with no gene match: 9. CDR3 in DNA: TGTGCCAGCAGCGCAGGACAGGGGACTTCGAACGAGCAGTACTTC. It specifies CASSAGQGTSNEQYF.

J is TRBJ1-2 and V is TRBV4-2; 8 positions match TRBD1. V trimming: 2 bases; J trimming: 3 bases; junction bases outside the gene matches: 5. The CDR3 runs 15 residues. CDR1 and CDR2 from the germline V gene are LGHNA and YNFKEQ. The chain's CDR3 is CASSQRTGTYYGYTF. The CDR3 coding sequence is TGTGCCAGCAGCCAACGGACAGGGACTTACTATGGCTACACCTTC.

The V gene is TRBV2, the J gene TRBJ2-7; D is possibly TRBD1 (5 bases). The CDR3 is 13 amino acids. Germline-derived CDR1 and CDR2 are SNHLY and FYNNEI. Trimming removed 7 bases at V and 2 bases at J, with 12 bases between. CDR3 nucleotide sequence: TGTGCCAGCAAGGGGCAACTCGCCTACGAGCAGTACTTC. Protein: CASKGQLAYEQYF.

The V call is TRBV5-1, the J call TRBJ2-7; tentative D call: TRBD1 (5 bases). Germline V lookup: CDR1 SGHRS, CDR2 YFSETQ. The CDR3 totals 15 residues. Trimming pared 0 bases from V and 0 bases from J, leaving 10 bases between. CDR3 sequence: CASSLDNRSSYEQYF. The CDR3 DNA reads TGCGCCAGCAGCTTGGATAACAGGAGCTCCTACGAGCAGTACTTC.

The chain combines TRBV5-6 with TRBJ2-7; maybe TRBD1 (5 bases). V was pared by 0 bases and J by 5 bases, with 12 bases between. Germline V lookup: CDR1 SGHDT, CDR2 YYEEEE. This CDR3 spans 14 amino acids. The CDR3 loop is CASSLGFRVNEQYF. CDR3 DNA sequence: TGTGCCAGCAGCTTGGGGTTCAGGGTAAACGAGCAGTACTTC.

V gene TRBV6-5 combines with J gene TRBJ1-2; 7 nucleotides align to TRBD1. CDR3 size: 13 residues. J lost 6 bases, V lost 2 bases, and 3 bases had no gene match. From germline, CDR1 is MNHEY and CDR2 SVGAGI. The CDR3 coding sequence is TGTGCCAGCAGTTACCAGAGGGGGCATGGCTACACCTTC. Translating it yields CASSYQRGHGYTF.

The chain is built from TRBV2 and TRBJ1-1; 11 bases are shared with TRBD1. V shed 7 bases, J shed 8 bases, and the junction held 12 bases outside the gene matches. The CDR3 runs to 15 residues. Per the germline V gene, CDR1 is SNHLY and CDR2 is FYNNEI. Here the CDR3 DNA reads TGTGCCAGCACGCTGCCCGGGACAGGGGGAACAGAAGCTTTCTTT. It codes for CASTLPGTGGTEAFF. Combining the CDR3 with reference TRBV2 and TRBJ1-1 gives the whole variable domain EPEVTQTPSHQVTQMGQEVILRCVPISNHLYFYWYRQILGQKVEFLVSFYNNEISEKSEIFDDQFSVERPDGSNFTLKIRSTKLEDSAMYFCASTLPGTGGTEAFFGQGTRLTVV.

The chain recombines TRBV5-4 with TRBJ2-5; D is possibly TRBD1 (6 bases). This CDR3 is 14 amino acids long. The germline V and J ends were trimmed by 4 bases and 1 base, with 11 bases remaining between them. The V gene's germline CDR1 is SGHNT and CDR2 YYREEE (reference sequence). The CDR3 here is CASSRGQTQETQYF. The CDR3 coding sequence is TGTGCCAGCAGCCGAGGACAGACCCAAGAGACCCAGTACTTC.